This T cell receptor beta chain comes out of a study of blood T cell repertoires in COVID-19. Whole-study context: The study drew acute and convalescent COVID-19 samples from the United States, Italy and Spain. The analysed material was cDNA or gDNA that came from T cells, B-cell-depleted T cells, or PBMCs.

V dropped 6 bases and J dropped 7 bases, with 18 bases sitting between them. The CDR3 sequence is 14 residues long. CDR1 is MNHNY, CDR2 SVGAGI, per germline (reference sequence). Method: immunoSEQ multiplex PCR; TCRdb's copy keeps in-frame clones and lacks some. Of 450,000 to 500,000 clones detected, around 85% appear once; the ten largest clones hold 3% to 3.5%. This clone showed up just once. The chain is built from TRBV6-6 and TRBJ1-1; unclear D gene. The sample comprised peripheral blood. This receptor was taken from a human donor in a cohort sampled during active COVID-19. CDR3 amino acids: CASSPESRRFEAFF. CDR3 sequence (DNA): TGTGCCAGCAGCCCCGAATCAAGGCGGTTTGAAGCTTTCTTT.